Only a few counts were recorded for the clone carrying this T cell receptor (beta chain). Antigen specificity is unknown. A 5'RACE template-switching step, the method used to make TCR cDNA, added a universal primer site and UMIs. TCRdb reanalysed the 5' RACE reads using MiXCR and keeps one entry per CDR3 protein. The data show some 300,000 distinct CDR3 sequences, roughly 8.3% seen once. This sample is part of a study of T cells after yellow fever vaccination. Findings of the study overall: Weaker, the secondary response had a peak occurring faster, on day 5 versus 15. Detected again after the booster were most primary-vaccination clones, at approximately 95% CD4 and about 90% CD8.

V was clipped by 6 bases and J by 1 base; unmatched bases: 8. CDR1 is SNHLY, CDR2 FYNNEI, per germline. This CDR3 is built from 17 residues. The V gene is TRBV2, the J gene TRBJ2-6, with 8 positions matching TRBD1. The TCR originated in a young man who received the YFV17D yellow fever vaccine. The sequenced sample was PBMCs, obtained roughly 47 days after the first yellow fever vaccination. CDR3: CASSAGTGYSGANVLTF. The CDR3 region has the DNA TGTGCCAGCAGCGCCGGGACAGGCTATTCTGGGGCCAACGTCCTGACTTTC. Full variable domain (missing parts from reference TRBV2 and TRBJ2-6): EPEVTQTPSHQVTQMGQEVILRCVPISNHLYFYWYRQILGQKVEFLVSFYNNEISEKSEIFDDQFSVERPDGSNFTLKIRSTKLEDSAMYFCASSAGTGYSGANVLTFGAGSRLTVL.